A selection of T cell receptor beta chains follows, all from one sample in a study of blood T cell repertoires in COVID-19. Sequencing was performed with immunoSEQ multiplex PCR; in TCRdb, only in-frame clones are kept and a portion is missing. The repertoire holds roughly 250,000 clones, with around 89% as singletons. The sequenced sample was PBMCs or T cells enriched from blood (not recorded which). These receptors came from a man aged 45 to 65 who had been exposed to COVID-19. CDR3s include the opening cysteine and the closing phenylalanine or tryptophan. D genes are given only for firm matches. A row's size may be missing; if present it is once, few, many or a size class.

>-|TRBV19|-|TRBJ1-2
TGTGCCAGTAGCAGGTCAGCCTCAGACGGCTATGGCTACACCTTC
CASSRSASDGYGYTF
>-|TRBV11-2|-|TRBJ1-2
TGTGCCAGCAGCTTAGATGCGGGGACGGGGGGCTACACCTTC
CASSLDAGTGGYTF
>-|TRBV18|TRBD1|TRBJ2-2
TGTGCCAGCTCACCGGGACAGGCGAACACCGGGGAGCTGTTTTTT
CASSPGQANTGELFF
>-|TRBV4-1|TRBD2|TRBJ2-5
TGCGCCAGCAGCCCCCTACTAGCGGGGGGACAAGAGACCCAGTACTTC
CASSPLLAGGQETQYF
>-|TRBV5-1|-|TRBJ2-1
TGCGCCAGCAGCTTGGATGTGCGTTACAATGAGCAGTTCTTC
CASSLDVRYNEQFF
>-|TRBV4-2|-|TRBJ1-3
TGTGCCAGCAGCCCTGAGTGGGGGGGCGCTAGTGGAAACACCATATATTTT
CASSPEWGGASGNTIYF
>-|TRBV7-9|-|TRBJ1-1
TGTGCCAGCAGTCGTGACAGAAACACTGAAGCTTTCTTT
CASSRDRNTEAFF
>-|TRBV6-5|-|TRBJ1-2
TGTGCCAGCAGTTACTCGCCAGGCCTGAACTATGGCTACACCTTC
CASSYSPGLNYGYTF
>-|TRBV5-1|-|TRBJ1-1
TGCGCCAGCAGCTTGGACAGGACGAACACTGAAGCTTTCTTT
CASSLDRTNTEAFF
>-|TRBV5-1|-|TRBJ1-1
TGCGCCAGCAGCTCCTGGGGCCGGGCCGACACTGAAGCTTTCTTT
CASSSWGRADTEAFF
>-|TRBV2|TRBD1|TRBJ1-1
TGTGCCAGCAGTGAAATACAGGGGGCCGCTGAAGCTTTCTTT
CASSEIQGAAEAFF
>-|TRBV10-3|-|TRBJ1-2
TGTGCCATCAGTGAGCGGGACAAGGCGCTCTATGGCTACACCTTC
CAISERDKALYGYTF
>-|TRBV6-5|TRBD2|TRBJ2-7
TGTGCCAGCAGTTGGGGACTAGCGGGGGACGAGCAGTACTTC
CASSWGLAGDEQYF
>-|TRBV6-5|-|TRBJ1-5
TGTGCCAGCAGTTCTCCGGGACAAGTAAATCAGCCCCAGCATTTT
CASSSPGQVNQPQHF
>once|TRBV3-1/TRBV3-2|TRBD1|TRBJ1-1
TGTGCCAGCAGCCCCTGGACAGGTGGATTCACTGAAGCTTTCTTT
CASSPWTGGFTEAFF
>-|TRBV5-5|-|TRBJ1-2
TGTGCCAGCAGCACCCGGACAACTAACTATGGCTACACCTTC
CASSTRTTNYGYTF
>-|TRBV29-1|-|TRBJ1-5
TGCAGCGTTGAAGGACAGTATAGCAATCAGCCCCAGCATTTT
CSVEGQYSNQPQHF
>-|TRBV28|TRBD1|TRBJ1-2
TGTGCCACCTCCACTTGGACAGGTAGGGTGTTAGCTAACTATGGCTACACCTTC
CATSTWTGRVLANYGYTF
>-|TRBV28|-|TRBJ1-5
TGTGCCAGCAGTTTTCGAGGGTCCAATAATCAGCCCCAGCATTTT
CASSFRGSNNQPQHF
>-|TRBV4-1|TRBD1|TRBJ1-2
TGCGCCAGCAGCCTCCGGGACAGGATTTCTAACTATGGCTACACCTTC
CASSLRDRISNYGYTF
>once|TRBV11-3|TRBD1|TRBJ1-1
TGTGCCAGCAGCCCGGGACAGCAATTTGAAGCTTTCTTT
CASSPGQQFEAFF
>-|TRBV6-5|-|TRBJ1-5
TGTGCCAGCAGCGGGGTATATTGGAGCAATCAGCCCCAGCATTTT
CASSGVYWSNQPQHF
>-|TRBV6-2/TRBV6-3|TRBD1|TRBJ1-5
TGTGCCAGCAGTTTCGATTTATTCGAACAGGGGAAGAGCAATCAGCCCCAGCATTTT
CASSFDLFEQGKSNQPQHF
>-|TRBV11-3|-|TRBJ2-1
TGTGCCAGCAGCTTAGCTTACACTAGCTACAATGAGCAGTTCTTC
CASSLAYTSYNEQFF
>-|TRBV2|-|TRBJ2-5
TGTGCCAGCAGGGAGAATCAAGAGACCCAGTACTTC
CASRENQETQYF
>-|TRBV21-1|-|TRBJ1-5
TGTGCCAGCAGCACTCCGGGACAGTTCTTCAATCAGCCCCAGCATTTT
CASSTPGQFFNQPQHF
>-|TRBV11-2|TRBD2|TRBJ2-1
TGTGCCAGCAGCATCCCGGGACTAGCGGGAGCTGAGCAGTTCTTC
CASSIPGLAGAEQFF
>-|TRBV28|-|TRBJ1-3
TGTGCCAGCAGTCCCCGCATCCAAGGAGGGTTCGGAAACACCATATATTTT
CASSPRIQGGFGNTIYF
>-|TRBV2|TRBD2|TRBJ2-1
TGTGCCACCGAGCTGGGACTAGCCTACAATGAGCAGTTCTTC
CATELGLAYNEQFF
>once|TRBV11-3|TRBD2|TRBJ2-5
TGTGCCAGCAGCTTAGTCCTAGCGGGAACAGAGACCCAGTACTTC
CASSLVLAGTETQYF
>-|TRBV28|TRBD1|TRBJ1-3
TGTGCCAGCACCCTCCCGGAGGGACAGGGCTCTGGAAACACCATATATTTT
CASTLPEGQGSGNTIYF
>-|TRBV27|TRBD2|TRBJ2-1
TGTGCCAGCAGGCAGGGACTAGCGGGTTACAATGAGCAGTTCTTC
CASRQGLAGYNEQFF
>-|TRBV28|-|TRBJ1-4
TGTGCCAGCAGTTTGGAGAATAGTGGAGAAAAACTGTTTTTT
CASSLENSGEKLFF
>-|TRBV11-2|TRBD1|TRBJ2-7
TGTGCCAGCAGCTTAGACTACGGACAGGCTCTCATAGAGCAGTACTTC
CASSLDYGQALIEQYF